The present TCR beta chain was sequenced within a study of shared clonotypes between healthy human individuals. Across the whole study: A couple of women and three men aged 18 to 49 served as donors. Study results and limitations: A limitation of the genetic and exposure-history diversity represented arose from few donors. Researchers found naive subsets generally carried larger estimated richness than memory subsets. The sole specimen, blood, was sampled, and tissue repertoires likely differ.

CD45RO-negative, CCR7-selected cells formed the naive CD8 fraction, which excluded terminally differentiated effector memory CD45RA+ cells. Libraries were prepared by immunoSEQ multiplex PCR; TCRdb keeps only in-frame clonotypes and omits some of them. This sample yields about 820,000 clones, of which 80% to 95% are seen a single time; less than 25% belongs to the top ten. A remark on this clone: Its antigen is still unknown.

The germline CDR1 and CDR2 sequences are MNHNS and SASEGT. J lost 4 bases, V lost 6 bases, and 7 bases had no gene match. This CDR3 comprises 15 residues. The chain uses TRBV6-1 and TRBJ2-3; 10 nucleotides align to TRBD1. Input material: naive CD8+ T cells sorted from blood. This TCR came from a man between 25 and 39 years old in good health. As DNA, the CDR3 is TGTGCCAGCAGGTTGACAGGGGGCGGCCCAGATACGCAGTATTTT. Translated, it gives CASRLTGGGPDTQYF.